Sequencing of this T cell receptor (beta chain) was carried out in a study of T cell repertoires in cytomegalovirus infection. Overall study: Based on public TCR beta signatures, there were indications of CMV infection and of a matching HLA type. The study, taken as a whole, reports: The study found HLA-C-restricted CMV-specific TCR beta clonotypes dominating the ex vivo response. Using cumulative public TCR beta family frequency, the authors identified those who carried CMV together with the relevant HLA.

Each CDR3 protein gets one entry after TCRdb re-called the reads with MiXCR. Of about 140,000 distinct CDR3 sequences in the sample, 5% to 6.5% are singletons; the top ten hold roughly 18%. The CDR3 consists of 13 residues. Germline lookup yields CDR1 ENHRY and CDR2 SYGVKD. Trimming pared 10 bases from V and 2 bases from J, leaving 13 bases between. This clonotype has ten or more counts. Its antigen is unknown. This chain links TRBV10-3 with TRBJ2-3; perhaps TRBD2 as D (7 bases). Input material: PBMCs. The receptor comes from a human donor in good health (CMV status not recorded). Some clones in this sample may be carry-over from other donors' samples. The chain's CDR3 is CATIRGATDTQYF. The CDR3 coding sequence is TGTGCCACTATACGGGGGGCCACAGATACGCAGTATTTT.